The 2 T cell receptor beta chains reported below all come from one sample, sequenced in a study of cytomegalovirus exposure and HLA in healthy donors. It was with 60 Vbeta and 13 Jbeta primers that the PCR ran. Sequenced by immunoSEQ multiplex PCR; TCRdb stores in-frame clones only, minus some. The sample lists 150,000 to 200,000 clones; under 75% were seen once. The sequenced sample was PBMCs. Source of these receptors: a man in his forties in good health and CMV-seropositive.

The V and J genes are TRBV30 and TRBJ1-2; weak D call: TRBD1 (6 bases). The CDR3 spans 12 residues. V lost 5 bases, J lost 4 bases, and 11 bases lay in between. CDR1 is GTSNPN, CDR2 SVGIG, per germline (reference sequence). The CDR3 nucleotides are TGTGCCTGGGATGGACAGCTCTATGGCTACACCTTC. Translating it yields CAWDGQLYGYTF.

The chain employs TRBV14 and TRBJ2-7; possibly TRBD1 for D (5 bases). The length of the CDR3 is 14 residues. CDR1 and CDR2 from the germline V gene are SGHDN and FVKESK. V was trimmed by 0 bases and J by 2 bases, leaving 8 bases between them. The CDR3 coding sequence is TGTGCCAGCAGCCAAGATTTCAGGGCCTACGAGCAGTACTTC. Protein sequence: CASSQDFRAYEQYF.